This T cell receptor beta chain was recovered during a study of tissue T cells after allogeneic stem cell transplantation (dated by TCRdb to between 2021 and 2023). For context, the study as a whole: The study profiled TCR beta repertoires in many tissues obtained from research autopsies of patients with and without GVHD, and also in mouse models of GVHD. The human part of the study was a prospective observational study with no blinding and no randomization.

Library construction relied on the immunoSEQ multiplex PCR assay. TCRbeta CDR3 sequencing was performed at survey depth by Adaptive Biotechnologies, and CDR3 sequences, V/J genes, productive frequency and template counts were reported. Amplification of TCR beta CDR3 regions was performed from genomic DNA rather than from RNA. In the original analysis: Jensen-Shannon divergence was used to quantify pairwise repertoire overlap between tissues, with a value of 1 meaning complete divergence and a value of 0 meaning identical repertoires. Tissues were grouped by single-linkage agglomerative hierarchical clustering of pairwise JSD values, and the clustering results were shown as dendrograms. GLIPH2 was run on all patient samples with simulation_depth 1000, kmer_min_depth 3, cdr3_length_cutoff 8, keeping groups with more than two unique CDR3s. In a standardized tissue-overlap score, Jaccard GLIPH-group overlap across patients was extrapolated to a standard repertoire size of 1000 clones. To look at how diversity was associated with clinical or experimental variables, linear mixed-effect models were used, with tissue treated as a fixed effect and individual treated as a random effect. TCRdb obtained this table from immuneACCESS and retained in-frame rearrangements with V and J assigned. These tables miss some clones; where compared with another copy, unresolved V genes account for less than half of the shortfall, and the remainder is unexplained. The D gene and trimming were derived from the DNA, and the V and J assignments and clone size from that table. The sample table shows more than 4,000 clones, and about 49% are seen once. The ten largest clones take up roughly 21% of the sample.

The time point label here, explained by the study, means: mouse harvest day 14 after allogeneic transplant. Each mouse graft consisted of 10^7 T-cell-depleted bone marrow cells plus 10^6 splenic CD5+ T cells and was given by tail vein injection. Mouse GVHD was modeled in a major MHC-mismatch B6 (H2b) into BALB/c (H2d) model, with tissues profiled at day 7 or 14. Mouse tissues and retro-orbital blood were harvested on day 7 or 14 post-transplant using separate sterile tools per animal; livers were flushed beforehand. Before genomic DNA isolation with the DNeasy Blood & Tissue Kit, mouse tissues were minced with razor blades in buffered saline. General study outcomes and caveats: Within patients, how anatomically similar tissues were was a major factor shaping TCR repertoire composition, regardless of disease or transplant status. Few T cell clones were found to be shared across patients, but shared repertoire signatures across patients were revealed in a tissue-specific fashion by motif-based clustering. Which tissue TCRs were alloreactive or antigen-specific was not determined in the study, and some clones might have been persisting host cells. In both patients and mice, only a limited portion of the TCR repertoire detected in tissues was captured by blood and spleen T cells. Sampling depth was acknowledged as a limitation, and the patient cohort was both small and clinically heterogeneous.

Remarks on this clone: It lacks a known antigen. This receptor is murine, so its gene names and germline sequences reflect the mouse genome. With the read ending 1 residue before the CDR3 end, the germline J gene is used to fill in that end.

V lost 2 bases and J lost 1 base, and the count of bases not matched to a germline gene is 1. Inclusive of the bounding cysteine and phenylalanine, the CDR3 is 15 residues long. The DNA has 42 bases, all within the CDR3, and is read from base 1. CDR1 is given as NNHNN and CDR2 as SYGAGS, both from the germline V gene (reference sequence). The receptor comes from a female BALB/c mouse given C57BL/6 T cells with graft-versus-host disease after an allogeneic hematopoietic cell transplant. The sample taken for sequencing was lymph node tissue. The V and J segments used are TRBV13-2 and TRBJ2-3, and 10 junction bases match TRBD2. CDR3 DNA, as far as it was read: TGTGCCAGCGGTGACTGGGGGGGCGGTGCAGAAACGCTGTAT. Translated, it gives CASGDWGGGAETLY. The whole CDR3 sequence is CASGDWGGGAETLYF.